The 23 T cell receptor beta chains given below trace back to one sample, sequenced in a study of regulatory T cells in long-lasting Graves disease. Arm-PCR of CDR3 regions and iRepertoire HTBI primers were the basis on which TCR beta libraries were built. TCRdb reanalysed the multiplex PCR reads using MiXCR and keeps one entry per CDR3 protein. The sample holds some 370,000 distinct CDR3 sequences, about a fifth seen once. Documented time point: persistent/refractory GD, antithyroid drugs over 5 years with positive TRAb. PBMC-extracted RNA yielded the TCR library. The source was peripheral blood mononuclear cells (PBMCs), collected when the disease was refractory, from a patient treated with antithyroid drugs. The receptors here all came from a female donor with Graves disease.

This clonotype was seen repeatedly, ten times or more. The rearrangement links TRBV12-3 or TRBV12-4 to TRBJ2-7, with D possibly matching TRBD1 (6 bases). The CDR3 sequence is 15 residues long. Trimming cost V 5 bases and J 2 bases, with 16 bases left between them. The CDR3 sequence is CASSPGQRLTYEQYF. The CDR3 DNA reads TGTGCCAGCAGTCCCGGACAGAGACTCACCTACGAGCAGTACTTC.

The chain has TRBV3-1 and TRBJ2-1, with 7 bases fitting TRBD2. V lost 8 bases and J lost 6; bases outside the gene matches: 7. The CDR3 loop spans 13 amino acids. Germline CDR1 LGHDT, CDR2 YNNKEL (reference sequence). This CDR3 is CASSRTRGNEQFF. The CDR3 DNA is TGTGCCAGCTCTCGGACTAGGGGCAATGAGCAGTTCTTC.

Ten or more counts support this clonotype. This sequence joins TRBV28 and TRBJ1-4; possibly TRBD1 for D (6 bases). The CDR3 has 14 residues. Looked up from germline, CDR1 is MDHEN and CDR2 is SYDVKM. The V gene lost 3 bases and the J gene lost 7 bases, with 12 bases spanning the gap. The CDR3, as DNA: TGTGCCAGCAGTTTCGAACAGGGATCTGAAAAACTGTTTTTT. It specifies CASSFEQGSEKLFF.

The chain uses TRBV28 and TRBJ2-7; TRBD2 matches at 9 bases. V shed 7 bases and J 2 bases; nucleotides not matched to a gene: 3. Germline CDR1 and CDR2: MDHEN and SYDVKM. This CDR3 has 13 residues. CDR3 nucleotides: TGTGCCAGCAACCTAGCGGGAACCTACGAGCAGTACTTC. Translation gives CASNLAGTYEQYF.

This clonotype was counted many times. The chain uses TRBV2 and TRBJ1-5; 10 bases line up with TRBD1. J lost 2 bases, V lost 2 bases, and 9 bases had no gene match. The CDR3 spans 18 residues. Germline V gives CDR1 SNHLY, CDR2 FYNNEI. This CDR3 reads CASSEKGTGVLGNQPQHF. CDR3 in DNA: TGTGCCAGCAGTGAAAAGGGGACAGGGGTACTTGGCAATCAGCCCCAGCATTTT.

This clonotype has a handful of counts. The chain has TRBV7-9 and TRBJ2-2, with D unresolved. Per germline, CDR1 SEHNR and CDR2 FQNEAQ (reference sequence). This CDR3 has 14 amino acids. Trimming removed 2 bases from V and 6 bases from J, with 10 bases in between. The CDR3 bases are TGTGCCAGCAGCTTATTGGTTGGGGCCGGGGAGCTGTTTTTT. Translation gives CASSLLVGAGELFF.

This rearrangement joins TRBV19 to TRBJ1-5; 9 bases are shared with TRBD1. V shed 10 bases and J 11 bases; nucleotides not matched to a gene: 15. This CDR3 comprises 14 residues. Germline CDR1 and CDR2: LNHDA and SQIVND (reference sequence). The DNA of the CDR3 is TGTGCCACCTTGGACAGGGGTAGAGCCACGTCCCAGCATTTT. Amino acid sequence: CATLDRGRATSQHF. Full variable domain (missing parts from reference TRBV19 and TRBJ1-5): DGGITQSPKYLFRKEGQNVTLSCEQNLNHDAMYWYRQDPGQGLRLIYYSQIVNDFQKGDIAEGYSVSREKKESFPLTVTSAQKNPTAFYLCATLDRGRATSQHFGDGTRLSIL.

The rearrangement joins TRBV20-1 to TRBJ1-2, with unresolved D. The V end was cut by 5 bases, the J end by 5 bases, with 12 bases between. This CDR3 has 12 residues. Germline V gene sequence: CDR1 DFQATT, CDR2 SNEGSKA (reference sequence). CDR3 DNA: TGCAGTGCTCCTGGGCGGTCTTATGGCTACACCTTC. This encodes CSAPGRSYGYTF.

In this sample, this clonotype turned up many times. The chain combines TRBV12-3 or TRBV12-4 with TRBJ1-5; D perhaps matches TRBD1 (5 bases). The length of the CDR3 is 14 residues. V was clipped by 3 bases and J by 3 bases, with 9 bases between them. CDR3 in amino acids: CASSLTGTNQPQHF. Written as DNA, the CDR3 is TGTGCCAGCAGTTTGACGGGGACCAATCAGCCCCAGCATTTT.

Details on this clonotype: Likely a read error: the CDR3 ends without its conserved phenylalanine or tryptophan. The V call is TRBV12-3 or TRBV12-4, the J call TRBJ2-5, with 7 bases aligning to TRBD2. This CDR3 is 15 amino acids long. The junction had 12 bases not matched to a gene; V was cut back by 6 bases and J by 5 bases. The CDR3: CASRSSGAGPETQYL. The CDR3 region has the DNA TGTGCCAGCAGATCGAGCGGGGCGGGGCCGGAGACCCAGTACCTC.

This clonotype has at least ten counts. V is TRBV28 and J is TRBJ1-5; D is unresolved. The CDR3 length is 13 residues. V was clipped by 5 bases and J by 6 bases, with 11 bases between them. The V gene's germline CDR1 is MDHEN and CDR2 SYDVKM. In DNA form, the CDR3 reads TGTGCCAGCAGTGGACCGGGCGCTCAGCCCCAGCATTTT. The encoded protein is CASSGPGAQPQHF. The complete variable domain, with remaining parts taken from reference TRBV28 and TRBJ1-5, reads DVKVTQSSRYLVKRTGEKVFLECVQDMDHENMFWYRQDPGLGLRLIYFSYDVKMKEKGDIPEGYSVSREKKERFSLILESASTNQTSMYLCASSGPGAQPQHFGDGTRLSIL.

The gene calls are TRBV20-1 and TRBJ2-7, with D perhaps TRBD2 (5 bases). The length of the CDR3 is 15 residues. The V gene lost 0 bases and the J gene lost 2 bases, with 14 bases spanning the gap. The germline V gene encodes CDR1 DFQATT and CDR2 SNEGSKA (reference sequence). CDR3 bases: TGCAGTGCTAGAGATCCAGGCGGGCAAACCTACGAGCAGTACTTC. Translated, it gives CSARDPGGQTYEQYF.

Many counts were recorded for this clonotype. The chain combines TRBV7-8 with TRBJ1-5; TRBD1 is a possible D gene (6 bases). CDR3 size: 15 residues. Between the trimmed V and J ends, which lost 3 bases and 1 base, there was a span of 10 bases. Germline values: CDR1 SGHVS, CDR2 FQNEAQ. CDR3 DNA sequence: TGTGCCAGCAGCTTCGGGGGCTTAAGCAATCAGCCCCAGCATTTT. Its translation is CASSFGGLSNQPQHF.

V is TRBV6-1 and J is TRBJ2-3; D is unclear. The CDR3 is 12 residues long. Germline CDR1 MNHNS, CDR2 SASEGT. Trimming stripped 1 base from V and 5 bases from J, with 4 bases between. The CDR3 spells CASSEGGDTQYF. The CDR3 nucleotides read TGTGCCAGCAGTGAAGGAGGAGATACGCAGTATTTT.

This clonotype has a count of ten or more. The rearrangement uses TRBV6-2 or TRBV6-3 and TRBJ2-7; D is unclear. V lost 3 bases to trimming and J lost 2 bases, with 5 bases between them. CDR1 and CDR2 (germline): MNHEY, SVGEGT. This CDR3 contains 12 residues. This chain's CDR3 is CASSYLTYEQYF. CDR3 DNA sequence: TGTGCCAGCAGTTATTTAACCTACGAGCAGTACTTC.

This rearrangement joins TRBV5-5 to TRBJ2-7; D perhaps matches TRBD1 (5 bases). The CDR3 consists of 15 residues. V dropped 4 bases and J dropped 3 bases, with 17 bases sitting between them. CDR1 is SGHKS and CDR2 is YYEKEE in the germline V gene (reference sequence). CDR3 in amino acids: CASSRNSGKNYEQYF. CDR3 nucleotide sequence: TGTGCCAGCAGCCGGAACTCAGGGAAAAACTACGAGCAGTACTTC.

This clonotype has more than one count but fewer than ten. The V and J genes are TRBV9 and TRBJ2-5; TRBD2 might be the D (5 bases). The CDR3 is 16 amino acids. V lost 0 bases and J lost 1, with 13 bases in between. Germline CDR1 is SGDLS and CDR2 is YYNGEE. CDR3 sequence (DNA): TGTGCCAGCAGCGTAGAGGCTTTCGAGGGCCAAGAGACCCAGTACTTC. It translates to CASSVEAFEGQETQYF.

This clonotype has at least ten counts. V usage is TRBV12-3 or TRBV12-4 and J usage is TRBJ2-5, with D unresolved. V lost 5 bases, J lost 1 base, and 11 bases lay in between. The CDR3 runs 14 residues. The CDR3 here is CASSIRPPQETQYF. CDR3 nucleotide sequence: TGTGCCAGCAGTATAAGGCCGCCCCAAGAGACCCAGTACTTC.

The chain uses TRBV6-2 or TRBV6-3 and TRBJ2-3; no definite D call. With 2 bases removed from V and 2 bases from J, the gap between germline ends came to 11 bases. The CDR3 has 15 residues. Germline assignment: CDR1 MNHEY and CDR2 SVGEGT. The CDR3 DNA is TGTGCCAGCAGTTACGACGTCTACCTCACAGATACGCAGTATTTT. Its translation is CASSYDVYLTDTQYF.

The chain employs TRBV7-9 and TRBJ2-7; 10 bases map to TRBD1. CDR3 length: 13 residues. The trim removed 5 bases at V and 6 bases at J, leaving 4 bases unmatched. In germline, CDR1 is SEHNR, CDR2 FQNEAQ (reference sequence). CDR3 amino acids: CASSPWTGGEQYF. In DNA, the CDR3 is TGTGCCAGCAGCCCGTGGACAGGGGGCGAGCAGTACTTC.

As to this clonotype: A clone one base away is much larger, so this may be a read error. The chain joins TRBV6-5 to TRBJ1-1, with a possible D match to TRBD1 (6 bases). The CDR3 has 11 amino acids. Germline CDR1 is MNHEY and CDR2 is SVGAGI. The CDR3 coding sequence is TGTACCAGCGGGGGCATGGCTGAAGCTTTCTTT. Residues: CTSGGMAEAFF.

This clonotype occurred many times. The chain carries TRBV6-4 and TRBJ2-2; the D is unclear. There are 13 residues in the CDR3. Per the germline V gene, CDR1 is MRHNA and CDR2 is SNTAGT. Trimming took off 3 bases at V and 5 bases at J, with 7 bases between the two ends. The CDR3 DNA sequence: TGTGCCAGCAGTGAAAGGGTGACCGGGGAGCTGTTTTTT. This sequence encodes CASSERVTGELFF.

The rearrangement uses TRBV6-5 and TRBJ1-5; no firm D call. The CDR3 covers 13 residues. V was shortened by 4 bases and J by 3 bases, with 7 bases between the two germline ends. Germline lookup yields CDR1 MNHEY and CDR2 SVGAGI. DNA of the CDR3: TGTGCCAGCAGTTCGACGGTCAATCAGCCCCAGCATTTT. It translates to CASSSTVNQPQHF.